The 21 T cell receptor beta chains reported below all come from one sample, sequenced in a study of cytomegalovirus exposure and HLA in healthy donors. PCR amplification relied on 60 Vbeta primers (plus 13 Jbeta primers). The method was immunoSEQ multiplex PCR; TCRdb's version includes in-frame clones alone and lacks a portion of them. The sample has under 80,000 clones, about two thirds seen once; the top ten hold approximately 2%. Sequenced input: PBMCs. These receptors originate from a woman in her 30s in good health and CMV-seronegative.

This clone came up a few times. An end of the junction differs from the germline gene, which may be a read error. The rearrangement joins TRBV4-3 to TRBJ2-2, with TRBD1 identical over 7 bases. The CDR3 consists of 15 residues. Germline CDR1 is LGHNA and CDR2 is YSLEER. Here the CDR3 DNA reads TGCGCCAGCAGCGAAGACAGGGTAGAGACCGGGGAGCTGTTTTTT. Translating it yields CASSEDRVETGELFF.

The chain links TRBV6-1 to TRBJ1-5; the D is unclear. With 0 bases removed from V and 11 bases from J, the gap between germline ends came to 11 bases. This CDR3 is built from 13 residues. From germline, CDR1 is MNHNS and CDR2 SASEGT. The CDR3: CASSEAGDGTQHF. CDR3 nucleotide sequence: TGTGCCAGCAGTGAAGCCGGGGATGGAACCCAGCATTTT.

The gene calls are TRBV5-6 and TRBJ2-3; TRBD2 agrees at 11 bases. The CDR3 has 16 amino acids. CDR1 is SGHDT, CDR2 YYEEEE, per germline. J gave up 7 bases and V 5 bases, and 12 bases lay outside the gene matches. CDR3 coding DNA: TGTGCCAGCAGACCCGGGGGTAGCGGGGGGGCCCATACGCAGTATTTT. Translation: CASRPGGSGGAHTQYF.

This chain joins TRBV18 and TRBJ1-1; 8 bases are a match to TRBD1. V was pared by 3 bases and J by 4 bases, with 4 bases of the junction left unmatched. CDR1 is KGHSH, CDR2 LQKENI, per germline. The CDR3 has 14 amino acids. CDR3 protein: CASSPAQGATEAFF. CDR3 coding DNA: TGTGCCAGCTCACCCGCCCAGGGGGCCACTGAAGCTTTCTTT. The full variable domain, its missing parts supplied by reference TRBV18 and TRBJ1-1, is NAGVMQNPRHLVRRRGQEARLRCSPMKGHSHVYWYRQLPEEGLKFMVYLQKENIIDESGMPKERFSAEFPKEGPSILRIQQVVRGDSAAYFCASSPAQGATEAFFGQGTRLTVV.

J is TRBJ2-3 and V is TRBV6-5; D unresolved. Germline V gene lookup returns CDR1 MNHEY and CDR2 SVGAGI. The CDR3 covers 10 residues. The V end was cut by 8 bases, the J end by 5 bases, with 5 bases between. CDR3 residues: CASEVDTQYF. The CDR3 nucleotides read TGTGCCAGCGAGGTAGATACGCAGTATTTT.

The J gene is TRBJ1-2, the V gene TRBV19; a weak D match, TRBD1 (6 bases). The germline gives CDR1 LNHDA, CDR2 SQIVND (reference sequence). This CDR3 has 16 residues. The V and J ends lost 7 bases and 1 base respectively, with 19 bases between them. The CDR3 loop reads CASTTPGQLGNYGYTF. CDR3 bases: TGTGCCAGTACAACCCCGGGACAATTGGGTAACTATGGCTACACCTTC.

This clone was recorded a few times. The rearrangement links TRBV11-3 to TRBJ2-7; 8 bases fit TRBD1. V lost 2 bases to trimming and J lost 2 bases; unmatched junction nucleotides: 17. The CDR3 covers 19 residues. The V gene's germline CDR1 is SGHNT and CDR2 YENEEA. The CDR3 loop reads CASSLIDGTGLSLTYEQYF. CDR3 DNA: TGTGCCAGCAGCTTAATTGATGGGACAGGCCTCAGTCTAACCTACGAGCAGTACTTC.

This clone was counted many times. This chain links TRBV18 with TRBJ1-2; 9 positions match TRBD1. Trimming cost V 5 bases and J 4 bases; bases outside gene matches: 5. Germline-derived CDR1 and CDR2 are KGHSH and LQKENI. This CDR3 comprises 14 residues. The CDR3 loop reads CASSWGQGTYGYTF. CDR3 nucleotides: TGTGCCAGCTCATGGGGACAGGGTACCTATGGCTACACCTTC. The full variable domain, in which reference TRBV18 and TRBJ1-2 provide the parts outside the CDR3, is NAGVMQNPRHLVRRRGQEARLRCSPMKGHSHVYWYRQLPEEGLKFMVYLQKENIIDESGMPKERFSAEFPKEGPSILRIQQVVRGDSAAYFCASSWGQGTYGYTFGSGTRLTVV.

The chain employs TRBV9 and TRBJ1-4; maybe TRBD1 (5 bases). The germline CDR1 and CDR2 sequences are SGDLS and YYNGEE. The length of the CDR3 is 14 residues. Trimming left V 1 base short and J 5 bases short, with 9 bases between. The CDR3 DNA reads TGTGCCAGCAGCGTATGGGGGGAAAATGAAAAACTGTTTTTT. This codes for CASSVWGENEKLFF.

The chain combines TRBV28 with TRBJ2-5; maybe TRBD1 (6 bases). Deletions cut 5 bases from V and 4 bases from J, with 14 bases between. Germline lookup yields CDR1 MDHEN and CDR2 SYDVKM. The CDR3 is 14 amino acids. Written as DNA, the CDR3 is TGTGCCAGCAGTCTACAGGGTACCGGAGAGACCCAGTACTTC. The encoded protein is CASSLQGTGETQYF. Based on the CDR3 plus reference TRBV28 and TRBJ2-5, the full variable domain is DVKVTQSSRYLVKRTGEKVFLECVQDMDHENMFWYRQDPGLGLRLIYFSYDVKMKEKGDIPEGYSVSREKKERFSLILESASTNQTSMYLCASSLQGTGETQYFGPGTRLLVL.

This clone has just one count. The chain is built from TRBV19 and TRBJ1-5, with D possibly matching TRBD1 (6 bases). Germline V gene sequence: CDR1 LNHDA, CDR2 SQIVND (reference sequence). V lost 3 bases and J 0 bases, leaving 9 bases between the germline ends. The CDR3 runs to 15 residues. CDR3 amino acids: CASSMGAASNQPQHF. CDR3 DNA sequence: TGTGCCAGTAGTATGGGGGCCGCTAGCAATCAGCCCCAGCATTTT.

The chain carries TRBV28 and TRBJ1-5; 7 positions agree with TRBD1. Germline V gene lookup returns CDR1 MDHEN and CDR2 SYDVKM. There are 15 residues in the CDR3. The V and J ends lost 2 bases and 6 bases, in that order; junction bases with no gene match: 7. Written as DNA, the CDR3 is TGTGCCAGCAGTTTACGACAGGGTTGGACTCAGCCCCAGCATTTT. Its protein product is CASSLRQGWTQPQHF.

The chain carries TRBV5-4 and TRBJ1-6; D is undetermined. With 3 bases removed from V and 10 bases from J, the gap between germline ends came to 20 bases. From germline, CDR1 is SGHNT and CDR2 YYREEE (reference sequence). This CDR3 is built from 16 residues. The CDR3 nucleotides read TGTGCCAGCAGCTCCCGAGCTGGAGGCGCGGGATCACCCCTCCACTTT. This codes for CASSSRAGGAGSPLHF.

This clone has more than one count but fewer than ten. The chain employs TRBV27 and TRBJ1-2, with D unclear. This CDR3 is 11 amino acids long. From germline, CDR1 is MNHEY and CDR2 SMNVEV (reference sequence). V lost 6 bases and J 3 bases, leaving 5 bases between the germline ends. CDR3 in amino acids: CASSSDYGYTF. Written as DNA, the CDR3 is TGTGCCAGCAGCTCTGACTATGGCTACACCTTC.

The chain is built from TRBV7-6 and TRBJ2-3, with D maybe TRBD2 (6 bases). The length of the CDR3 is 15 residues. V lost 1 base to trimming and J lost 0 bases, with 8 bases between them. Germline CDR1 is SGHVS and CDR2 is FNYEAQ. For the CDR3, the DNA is TGTGCCAGCAGCTTAGGCGGGACTAGCACAGATACGCAGTATTTT. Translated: CASSLGGTSTDTQYF.

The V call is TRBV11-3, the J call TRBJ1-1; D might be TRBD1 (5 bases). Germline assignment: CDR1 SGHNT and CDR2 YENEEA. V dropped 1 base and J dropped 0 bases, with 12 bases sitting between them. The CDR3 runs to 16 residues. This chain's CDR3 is CASSLAGGTLNTEAFF. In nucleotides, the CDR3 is TGTGCCAGCAGCTTAGCGGGAGGGACCCTGAACACTGAAGCTTTCTTT.

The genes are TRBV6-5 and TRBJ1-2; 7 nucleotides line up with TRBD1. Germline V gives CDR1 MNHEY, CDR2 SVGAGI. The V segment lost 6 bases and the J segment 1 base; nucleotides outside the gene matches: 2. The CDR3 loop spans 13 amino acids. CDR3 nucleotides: TGTGCCAGCAGACGGGACAGTAACTATGGCTACACCTTC. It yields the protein CASRRDSNYGYTF.

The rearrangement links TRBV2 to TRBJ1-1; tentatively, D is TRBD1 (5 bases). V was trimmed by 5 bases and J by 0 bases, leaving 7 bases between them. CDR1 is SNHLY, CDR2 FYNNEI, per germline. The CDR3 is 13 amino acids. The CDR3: CASSMDMNTEAFF. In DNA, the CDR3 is TGTGCCAGCAGTATGGACATGAACACTGAAGCTTTCTTT.

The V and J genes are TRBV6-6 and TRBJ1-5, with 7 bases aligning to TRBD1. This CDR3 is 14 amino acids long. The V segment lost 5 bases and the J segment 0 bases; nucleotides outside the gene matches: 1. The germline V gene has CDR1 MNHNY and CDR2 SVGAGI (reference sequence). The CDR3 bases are TGTGCCAGCAGTGCAGGGGGTAGCAATCAGCCCCAGCATTTT. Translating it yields CASSAGGSNQPQHF.

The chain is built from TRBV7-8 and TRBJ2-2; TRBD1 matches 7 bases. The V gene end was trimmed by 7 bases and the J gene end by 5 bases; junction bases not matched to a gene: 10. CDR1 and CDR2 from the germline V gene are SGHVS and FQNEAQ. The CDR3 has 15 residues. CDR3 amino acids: CASNIQGRGTGELFF. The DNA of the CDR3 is TGTGCCAGCAACATACAGGGGCGAGGTACCGGGGAGCTGTTTTTT. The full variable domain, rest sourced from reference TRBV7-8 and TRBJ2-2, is GAGVSQSPRYKVAKRGQDVALRCDPISGHVSLFWYQQALGQGPEFLTYFQNEAQLDKSGLPSDRFFAERPEGSVSTLKIQRTQQEDSAVYLCASNIQGRGTGELFFGEGSRLTVL.

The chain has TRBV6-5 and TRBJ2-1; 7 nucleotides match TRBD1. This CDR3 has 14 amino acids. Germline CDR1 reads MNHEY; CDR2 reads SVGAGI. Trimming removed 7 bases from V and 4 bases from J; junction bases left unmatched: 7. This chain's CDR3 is CASTIQGIYNEQFF. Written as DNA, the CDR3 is TGTGCCAGCACGATACAGGGGATATACAATGAGCAGTTCTTC.